The clone carrying this TCR beta chain was seen a handful of times. Its antigen is still unknown. The source of the sample is a study of memory CD4+ T cells and cytomegalovirus serostatus. On the study more broadly: Donors were healthy Belgian adults, under 10 CMV seropositive and 20 to 25 seronegative.

The sort gate was single viable CD3+CD4+CD8-CD45RO+ cells for memory CD4+ T cells. Total CD4+ T cells were enriched by CD4 positive selection. V dropped 5 bases and J dropped 7; count of bases not matched to a gene: 3. CDR1 and CDR2 from the germline V gene are SGHTA and FQGTGA. This CDR3 comprises 13 residues. The assay was immunoSEQ multiplex PCR, and TCRdb's table has in-frame clones only and misses some. Of about 39,000 clones listed, 60% to 85% were seen once; the top ten hold about 0.8%. Regarding the study as a whole: CD4+ memory repertoires contained about 40% of the roughly 150 reported CMV TCRbeta sequences.

This receptor was obtained from an adult in good health and CMV-seronegative. The chain couples TRBV7-3 to TRBJ1-2; 11 nucleotides agree with TRBD1. Sample: memory CD4+ T cells from blood. The CDR3, as DNA: TGTGCCAGCAGCGGCGGGACAGGGGGTGGCTACACCTTC. Its protein product is CASSGGTGGGYTF.